A single TCR beta chain is shown here with its context. Its antigen is not identified. Reverse transcribed after extraction, RNA yielded cDNA as the sequencing template. TCRdb keeps only in-frame clones here, not all; method: immunoSEQ multiplex PCR. The repertoire holds about 34,000 clones, with roughly 80% as singletons. The sample is drawn from a study of CD8+ T cells in alopecia areata. V gave up 8 bases and J gave up 3 bases; unmatched junction bases: 7. Germline V CDR1 and CDR2: MNHEY, SMNVEV (reference sequence). This CDR3 is 15 amino acids long. Whole-study findings and limits: The study also sequences resident alphabeta T cells of normal skin in scalp samples. Among patients, TCR sharing was less clear than in mice, a difference possibly due in part to HLA diversity in the patient population.

Material for sequencing was NKG2D-low CD8+ T cells sorted from blood. The rearrangement uses TRBV27 and TRBJ2-1, with 10 bases lining up with TRBD1. The sequence was collected from a human donor with alopecia areata. The CDR3 reads CASESGTGVYNEQFF. CDR3 sequence (DNA): TGTGCCAGCGAGTCCGGGACAGGGGTCTACAATGAGCAGTTCTTC.